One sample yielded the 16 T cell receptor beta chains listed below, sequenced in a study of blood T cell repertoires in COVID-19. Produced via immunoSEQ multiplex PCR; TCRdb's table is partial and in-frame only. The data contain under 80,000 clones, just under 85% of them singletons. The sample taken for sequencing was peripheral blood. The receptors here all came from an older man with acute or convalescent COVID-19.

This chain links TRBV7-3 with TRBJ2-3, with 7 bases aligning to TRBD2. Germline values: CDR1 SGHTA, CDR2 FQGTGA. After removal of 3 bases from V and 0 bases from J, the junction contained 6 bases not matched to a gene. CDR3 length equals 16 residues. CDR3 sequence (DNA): TGTGCCAGCAGCTTCCTAGCGGCATCTAGCACAGATACGCAGTATTTT. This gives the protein CASSFLAASSTDTQYF.

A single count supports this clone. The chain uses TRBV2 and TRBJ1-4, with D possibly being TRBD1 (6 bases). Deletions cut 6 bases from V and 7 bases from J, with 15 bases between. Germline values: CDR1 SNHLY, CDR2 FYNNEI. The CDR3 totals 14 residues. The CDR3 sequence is CASRQTGFGEKLFF. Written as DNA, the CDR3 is TGTGCCAGCAGGCAAACAGGGTTTGGTGAAAAACTGTTTTTT.

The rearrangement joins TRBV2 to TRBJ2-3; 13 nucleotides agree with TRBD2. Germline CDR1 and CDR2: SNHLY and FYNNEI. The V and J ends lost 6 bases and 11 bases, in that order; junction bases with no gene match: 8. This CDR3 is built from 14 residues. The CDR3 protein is CASSVGTSGEVQYF. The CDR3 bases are TGTGCCAGCAGCGTCGGGACTAGCGGGGAGGTGCAGTATTTT.

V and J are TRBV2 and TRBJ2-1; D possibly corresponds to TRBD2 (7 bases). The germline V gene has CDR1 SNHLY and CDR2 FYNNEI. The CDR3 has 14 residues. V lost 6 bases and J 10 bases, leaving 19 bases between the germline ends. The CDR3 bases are TGTGCCAGCAGGGGATTACGGGGGGCAGGGGAGCAGTTCTTC. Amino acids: CASRGLRGAGEQFF.

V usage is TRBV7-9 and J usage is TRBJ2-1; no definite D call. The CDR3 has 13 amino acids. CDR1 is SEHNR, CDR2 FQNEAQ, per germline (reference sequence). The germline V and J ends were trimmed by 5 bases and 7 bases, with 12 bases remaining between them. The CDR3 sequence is CASSSVGVNEQFF. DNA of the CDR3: TGTGCCAGCAGCAGCGTCGGAGTGAATGAGCAGTTCTTC.

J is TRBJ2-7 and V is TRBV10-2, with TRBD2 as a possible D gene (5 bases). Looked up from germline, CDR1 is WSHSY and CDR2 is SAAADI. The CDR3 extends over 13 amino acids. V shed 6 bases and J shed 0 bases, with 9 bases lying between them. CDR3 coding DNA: TGCGCCAGCAGAGAAGCGGACTCCTACGAGCAGTACTTC. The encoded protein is CASREADSYEQYF.

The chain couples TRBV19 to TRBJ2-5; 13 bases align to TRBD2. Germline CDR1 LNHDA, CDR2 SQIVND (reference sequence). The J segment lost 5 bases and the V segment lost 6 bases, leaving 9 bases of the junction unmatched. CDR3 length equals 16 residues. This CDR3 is CASRGGLAGTMETQYF. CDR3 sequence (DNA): TGTGCCAGTAGGGGGGGACTAGCGGGGACAATGGAGACCCAGTACTTC.

CDR3 loop: CASTLTGVNYGYTF. CDR3 in DNA: TGTGCCAGCACCCTGACAGGGGTTAACTATGGCTACACCTTC. The genes are TRBV7-8 and TRBJ1-2; 8 nucleotides align to TRBD1. The V gene end was trimmed by 7 bases and the J gene end by 1 base; junction bases not matched to a gene: 5. This CDR3 has 14 residues. Germline lookup yields CDR1 SGHVS and CDR2 FQNEAQ.

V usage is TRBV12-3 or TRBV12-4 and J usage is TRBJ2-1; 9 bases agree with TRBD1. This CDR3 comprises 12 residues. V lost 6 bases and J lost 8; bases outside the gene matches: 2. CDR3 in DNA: TGTGCCAGCAGGGACAGGGGTGATGAGCAGTTCTTC. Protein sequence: CASRDRGDEQFF.

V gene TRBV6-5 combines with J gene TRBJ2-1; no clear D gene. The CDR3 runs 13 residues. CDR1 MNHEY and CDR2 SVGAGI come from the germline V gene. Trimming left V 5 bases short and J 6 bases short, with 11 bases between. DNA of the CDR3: TGTGCCAGCAGTCCCCGCTGGGCCAATGAGCAGTTCTTC. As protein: CASSPRWANEQFF.

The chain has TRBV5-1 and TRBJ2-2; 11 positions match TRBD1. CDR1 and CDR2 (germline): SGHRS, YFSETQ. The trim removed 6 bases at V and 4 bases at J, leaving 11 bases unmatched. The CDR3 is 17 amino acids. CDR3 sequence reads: CASIPVPGQGGTGELFF. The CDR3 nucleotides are TGCGCCAGCATCCCCGTCCCGGGACAGGGGGGCACCGGGGAGCTGTTTTTT.

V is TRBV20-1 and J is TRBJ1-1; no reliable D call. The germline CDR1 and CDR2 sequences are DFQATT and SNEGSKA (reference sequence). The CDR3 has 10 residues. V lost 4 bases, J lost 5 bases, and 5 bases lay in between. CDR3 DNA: TGCAGTGCTATCGGGACTGAAGCTTTCTTT. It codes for CSAIGTEAFF.

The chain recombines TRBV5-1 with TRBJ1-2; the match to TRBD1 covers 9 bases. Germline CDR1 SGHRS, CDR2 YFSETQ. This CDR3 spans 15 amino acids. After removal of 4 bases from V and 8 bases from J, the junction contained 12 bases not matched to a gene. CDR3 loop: CASSAGDREWEGYTF. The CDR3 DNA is TGCGCCAGCAGCGCAGGGGACAGGGAGTGGGAAGGCTACACCTTC. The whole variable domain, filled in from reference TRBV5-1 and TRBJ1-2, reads KAGVTQTPRYLIKTRGQQVTLSCSPISGHRSVSWYQQTPGQGLQFLFEYFSETQRNKGNFPGRFSGRQFSNSRSEMNVSTLELGDSALYLCASSAGDREWEGYTFGSGTRLTVV.

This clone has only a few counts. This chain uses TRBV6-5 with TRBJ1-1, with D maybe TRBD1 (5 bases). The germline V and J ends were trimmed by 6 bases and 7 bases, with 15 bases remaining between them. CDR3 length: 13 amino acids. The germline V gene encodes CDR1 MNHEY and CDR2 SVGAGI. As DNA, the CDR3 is TGTGCCAGCAGCCCCCGGGGGGACGATGAAGCTTTCTTT. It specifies CASSPRGDDEAFF.

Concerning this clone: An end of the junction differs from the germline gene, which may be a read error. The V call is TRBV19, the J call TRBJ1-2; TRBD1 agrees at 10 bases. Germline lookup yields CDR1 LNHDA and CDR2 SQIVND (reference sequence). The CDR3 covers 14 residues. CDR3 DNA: TGTGCCAGTAGTATGGGACAGGGGTTGGATGGCCACACCTTC. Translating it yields CASSMGQGLDGHTF. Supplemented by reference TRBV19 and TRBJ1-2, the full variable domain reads DGGITQSPKYLFRKEGQNVTLSCEQNLNHDAMYWYRQDPGQGLRLIYYSQIVNDFQKGDIAEGYSVSREKKESFPLTVTSAQKNPTAFYLCASSMGQGLDGHTFGSGTRLTVV.

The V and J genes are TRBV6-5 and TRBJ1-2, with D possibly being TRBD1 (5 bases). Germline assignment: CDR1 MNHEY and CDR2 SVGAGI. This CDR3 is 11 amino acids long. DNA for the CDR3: TGTCCGGTGGGGCGGCTATATGGCTACACCTTC. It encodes CPVGRLYGYTF.